Given below is one T cell receptor (beta chain) in context. This entry belongs to a study of blood T cells in healthy people across ages. Trimming removed 0 bases from V and 3 bases from J; junction bases left unmatched: 5. The germline V gene has CDR1 SGDLS and CDR2 YYNGEE. The CDR3 totals 19 residues. PCR was performed a second time for roughly 7 to 12 cycles using a sample-barcoded 5' primer and a J-beta primer mix. TCRdb used MiXCR to reprocess the 5' RACE reads, holding one entry per CDR3 protein. The sample holds around 800,000 distinct CDR3 sequences, 50% to 65% seen once. Sequenced: blood. The genes are TRBV9 and TRBJ2-6, with 14 bases lining up with TRBD2. The receptor comes from a man aged 80 or over in good health. The CDR3: CASSVEGLAGAVGANVLTF. CDR3 coding DNA: TGTGCCAGCAGCGTAGAGGGACTAGCGGGAGCAGTTGGGGCCAACGTCCTGACTTTC.